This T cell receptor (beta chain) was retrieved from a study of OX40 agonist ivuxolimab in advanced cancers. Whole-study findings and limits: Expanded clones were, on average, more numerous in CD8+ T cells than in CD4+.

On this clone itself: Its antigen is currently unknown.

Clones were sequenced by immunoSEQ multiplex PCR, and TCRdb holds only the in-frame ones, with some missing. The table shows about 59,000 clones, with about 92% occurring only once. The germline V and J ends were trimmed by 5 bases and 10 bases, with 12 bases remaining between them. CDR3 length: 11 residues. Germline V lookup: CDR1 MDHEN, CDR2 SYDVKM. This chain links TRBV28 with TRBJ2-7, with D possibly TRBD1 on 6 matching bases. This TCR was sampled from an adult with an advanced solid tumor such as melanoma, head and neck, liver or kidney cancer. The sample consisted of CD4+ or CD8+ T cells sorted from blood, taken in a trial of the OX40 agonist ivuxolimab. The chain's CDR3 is CASSRQARQYF. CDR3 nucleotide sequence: TGTGCCAGCAGTAGACAGGCACGCCAGTACTTC.